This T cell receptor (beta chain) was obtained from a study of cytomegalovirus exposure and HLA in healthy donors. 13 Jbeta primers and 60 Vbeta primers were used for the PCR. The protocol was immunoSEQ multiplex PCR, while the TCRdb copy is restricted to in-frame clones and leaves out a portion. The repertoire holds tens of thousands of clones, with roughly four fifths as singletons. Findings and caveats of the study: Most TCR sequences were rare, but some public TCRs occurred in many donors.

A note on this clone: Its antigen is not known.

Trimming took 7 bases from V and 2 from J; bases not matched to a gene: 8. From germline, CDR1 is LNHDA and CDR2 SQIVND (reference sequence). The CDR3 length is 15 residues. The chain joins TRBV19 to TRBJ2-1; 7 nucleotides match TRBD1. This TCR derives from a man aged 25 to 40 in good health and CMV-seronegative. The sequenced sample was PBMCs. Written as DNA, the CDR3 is TGTGCCAGTAACAGGGGCAAGGGGGCCTACAATGAGCAGTTCTTC. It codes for CASNRGKGAYNEQFF.